One sample yielded the 6 T cell receptor beta chains listed below, sequenced in a study of blood T cell repertoires in COVID-19. Measured with immunoSEQ multiplex PCR; TCRdb has only the in-frame clones, and not every one. This sample has around 200,000 clones, with around 85% found just once. What was sequenced was peripheral blood. Source of these receptors: a person aged 65 to 79 with COVID-19, enrolled during active disease.

This chain links TRBV19 with TRBJ1-5; D is uncertain. V was trimmed by 0 bases and J by 4 bases, leaving 7 bases between them. Germline CDR1 is LNHDA and CDR2 is SQIVND (reference sequence). CDR3 length: 14 residues. The CDR3 nucleotides read TGTGCCAGTAGTATAGACCCTAGTAATCAGCCCCAGCATTTT. The encoded protein is CASSIDPSNQPQHF. Full variable domain (remainder filled in from reference TRBV19 and TRBJ1-5): DGGITQSPKYLFRKEGQNVTLSCEQNLNHDAMYWYRQDPGQGLRLIYYSQIVNDFQKGDIAEGYSVSREKKESFPLTVTSAQKNPTAFYLCASSIDPSNQPQHFGDGTRLSIL.

The J gene is TRBJ2-1, the V gene TRBV27; 15 bases line up with TRBD2. This CDR3 spans 20 amino acids. Germline V gene data show CDR1 as MNHEY and CDR2 as SMNVEV (reference sequence). Trimming removed 0 bases from V and 3 bases from J; junction bases left unmatched: 9. The CDR3 bases are TGTGCCAGCAGTTTATCCCTTGGACTAGCGGGAGGGCCGGGCTACAATGAGCAGTTCTTC. It codes for CASSLSLGLAGGPGYNEQFF.

The gene calls are TRBV7-9 and TRBJ2-7, with D tentatively TRBD2 (6 bases). V lost 7 bases, J lost 7 bases, and 14 bases lay in between. This CDR3 region has 12 residues. In germline, CDR1 is SEHNR, CDR2 FQNEAQ (reference sequence). The DNA for the CDR3 is TGTGCCAGCAAACCCCCGGGAGAAGAGCAGTACTTC. Protein: CASKPPGEEQYF.

The chain uses TRBV4-3 and TRBJ2-7; 7 nucleotides match TRBD2. This CDR3 spans 15 amino acids. J was trimmed by 1 base and V by 0 bases; bases with no gene match: 3. Germline V gene sequence: CDR1 LGHNA, CDR2 YSLEER. The CDR3 DNA reads as TGCGCCAGCAGCCAAGACCTAGCGGAGTCCTACGAGCAGTACTTC. It encodes CASSQDLAESYEQYF.

The chain carries TRBV27 and TRBJ2-5, with no clear D. The germline CDR1 and CDR2 sequences are MNHEY and SMNVEV (reference sequence). Trimming cost V 1 base and J 2 bases, with 5 bases left between them. The CDR3 covers 13 residues. CDR3: CASSLFSQETQYF. The CDR3 DNA reads as TGTGCCAGCAGTTTATTCAGTCAAGAGACCCAGTACTTC.

The gene calls are TRBV4-3 and TRBJ1-4; 12 nucleotides line up with TRBD1. Unmatched junction bases numbered 11, after V lost 0 bases and J lost 9 bases. This CDR3 has 18 amino acids. CDR1 is LGHNA and CDR2 is YSLEER in the germline V gene. CDR3 nucleotides: TGCGCCAGCAGCCAAGAGGGGACAGGGGGCGGAGAGTGGAAAAAACTGTTTTTT. As protein: CASSQEGTGGGEWKKLFF.